This TCR beta chain was observed in a study of cytomegalovirus exposure and HLA in healthy donors. PCR employed 60 Vbeta and 13 Jbeta primers. Assay used: immunoSEQ multiplex PCR; TCRdb lists only in-frame clones, some missing. The table shows more than 150,000 clones, with roughly 90% occurring only once. This clone was seen just once. Sequenced sample: PBMCs. The TCR sequence derives from a girl in the first two years of life in good health and CMV-seronegative.

CDR3: CASSSGSNNEQFF. The CDR3 DNA follows: TGCGCCAGCAGCTCCGGGTCCAACAATGAGCAGTTCTTC. The chain combines TRBV5-1 with TRBJ2-1; D not certain. The germline V gene encodes CDR1 SGHRS and CDR2 YFSETQ. This CDR3 comprises 13 residues. Trimming took off 3 bases at V and 5 bases at J, with 9 bases between the two ends.